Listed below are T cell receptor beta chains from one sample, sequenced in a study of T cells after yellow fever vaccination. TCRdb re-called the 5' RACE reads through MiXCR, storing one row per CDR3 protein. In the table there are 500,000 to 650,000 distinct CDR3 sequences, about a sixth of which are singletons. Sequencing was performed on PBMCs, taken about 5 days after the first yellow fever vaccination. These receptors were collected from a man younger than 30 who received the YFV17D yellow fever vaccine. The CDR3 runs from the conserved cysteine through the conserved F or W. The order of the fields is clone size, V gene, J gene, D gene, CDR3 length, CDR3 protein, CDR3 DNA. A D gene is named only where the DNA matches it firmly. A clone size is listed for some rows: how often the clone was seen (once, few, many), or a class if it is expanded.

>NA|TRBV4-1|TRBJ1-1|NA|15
CASSPDLGRHTEAFF
TGCGCCAGCAGCCCAGATCTAGGGAGGCACACTGAAGCTTTCTTT
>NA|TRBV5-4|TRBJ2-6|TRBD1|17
CASSNRGSVSGANVLTF
TGTGCCAGCAGCAACAGGGGTTCGGTATCTGGGGCCAACGTCCTGACTTTC
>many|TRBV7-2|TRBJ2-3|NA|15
CASSLGPGDLDTQYF
TGTGCCAGCAGCTTAGGCCCGGGGGATTTGGATACGCAGTATTTT
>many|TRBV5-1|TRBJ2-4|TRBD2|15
CASMGGGTPGNIQYF
TGCGCCAGCATGGGCGGGGGGACCCCCGGGAACATTCAGTACTTC
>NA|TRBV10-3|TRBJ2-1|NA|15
CATDPAGAGFNEQFF
TGTGCCACTGATCCTGCGGGGGCCGGATTCAATGAGCAGTTCTTC
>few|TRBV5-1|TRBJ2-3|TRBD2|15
CASSMTSGYTDTQYF
TGCGCCAGCAGCATGACTAGCGGATACACAGATACGCAGTATTTT
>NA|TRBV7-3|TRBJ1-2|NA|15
CASSSHAGPDYGYTF
TGTGCCAGCAGCTCGCATGCGGGACCTGACTATGGCTACACCTTC
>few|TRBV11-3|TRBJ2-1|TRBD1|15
CASSPSRDRDNEQFF
TGTGCCAGCAGCCCTAGCCGGGACAGGGACAATGAGCAGTTCTTC
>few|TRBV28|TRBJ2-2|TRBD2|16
CASRLPPQRGIGELFF
TGTGCCAGCAGGTTACCCCCTCAGCGGGGTATCGGGGAGCTGTTTTTT
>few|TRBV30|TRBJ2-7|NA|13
CAWSVRHGYEQYF
TGTGCCTGGAGTGTCAGGCATGGCTACGAGCAGTACTTC
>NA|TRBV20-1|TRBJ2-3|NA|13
CSARYGDKGTQYF
TGCAGTGCTAGATATGGCGATAAGGGTACGCAGTATTTT
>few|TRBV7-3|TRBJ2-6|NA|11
CASSGANVLTF
TGTGCCAGTTCGGGGGCCAACGTCCTGACTTTC
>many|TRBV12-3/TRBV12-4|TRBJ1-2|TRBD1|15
CASGLPGQGMVGYTF
TGTGCCAGCGGATTACCGGGACAGGGAATGGTTGGCTACACCTTC
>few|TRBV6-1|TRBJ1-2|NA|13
CASQPGPNYGYTF
TGTGCCAGTCAGCCCGGGCCCAACTATGGCTACACCTTC
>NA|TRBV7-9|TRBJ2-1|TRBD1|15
CASSLEKTGIFEQFF
TGTGCCAGCAGCCTTGAAAAGACAGGGATCTTTGAGCAGTTCTTC
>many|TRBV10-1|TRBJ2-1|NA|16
CASSESYRVGDNEQFF
TGCGCCAGCAGTGAGTCATACAGGGTGGGGGACAATGAGCAGTTCTTC
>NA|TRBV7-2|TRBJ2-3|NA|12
CASSRDRDTQYF
TGTGCCAGCAGCCGGGATCGAGATACGCAGTATTTT
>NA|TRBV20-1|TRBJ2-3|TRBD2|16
CSARDGERGDGDTQYF
TGCAGTGCTAGAGACGGCGAGCGGGGGGATGGAGATACGCAGTATTTT
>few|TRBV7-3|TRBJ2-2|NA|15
CASSSTGLNTGELFF
TGTGCCAGCAGCTCGACAGGACTCAACACCGGGGAGCTGTTTTTT
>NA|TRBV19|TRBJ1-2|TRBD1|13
CASGGQGASGYTF
TGTGCCAGTGGGGGACAGGGAGCTTCTGGCTACACCTTC
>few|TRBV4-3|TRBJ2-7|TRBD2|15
CASSQEPGRIYEQYF
TGCGCCAGCAGCCAAGAGCCCGGGAGGATCTACGAGCAGTACTTC
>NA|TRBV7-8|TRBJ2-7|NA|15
CASSSKGGQSYEQYF
TGTGCCAGCAGCTCTAAGGGGGGGCAATCGTACGAGCAGTACTTC
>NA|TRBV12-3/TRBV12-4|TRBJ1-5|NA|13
CASSLSWDTQTHF
TGTGCCAGCAGTTTATCATGGGACACCCAAACGCATTTT
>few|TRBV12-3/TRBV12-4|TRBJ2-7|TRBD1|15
CASSHPGQGVVEQYF
TGTGCCAGCAGCCACCCCGGACAGGGGGTTGTCGAGCAGTACTTC
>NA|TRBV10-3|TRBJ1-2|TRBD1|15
CAISEMVQGAYGYTF
TGTGCCATCAGTGAAATGGTCCAGGGGGCGTATGGCTACACCTTC
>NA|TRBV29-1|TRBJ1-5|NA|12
CSVASSNQPQHF
TGCAGCGTTGCGAGCAGCAATCAGCCCCAGCATTTT
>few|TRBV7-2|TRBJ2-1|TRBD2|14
CASSLFKRGLGQFF
TGTGCCAGCAGCTTATTCAAGCGGGGGCTCGGGCAGTTCTTC
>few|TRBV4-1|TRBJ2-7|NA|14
CASSPGLLSYEQYF
TGCGCCAGCAGCCCGGGACTCCTATCCTACGAGCAGTACTTC
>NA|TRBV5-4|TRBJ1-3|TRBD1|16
CASSYRTGSSGNTIYF
TGTGCCAGCAGCTACCGGACAGGGTCATCTGGAAACACCATATATTTT
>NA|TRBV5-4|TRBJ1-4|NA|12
CASSRDREKLFF
TGTGCCAGCAGCCGCGACCGAGAAAAACTGTTTTTT
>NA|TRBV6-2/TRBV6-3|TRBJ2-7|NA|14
CASTVTRAVYEQYF
TGTGCCTCGACGGTTACCCGGGCCGTATACGAGCAGTACTTC
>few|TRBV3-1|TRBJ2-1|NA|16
CASSPMDFPGYNEQFF
TGTGCCAGCAGCCCGATGGACTTCCCTGGGTACAATGAGCAGTTCTTC
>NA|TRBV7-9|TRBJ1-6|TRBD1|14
CASSLDRFRSPLHF
TGTGCCAGCAGCCTGGACAGGTTTCGGTCACCCCTCCACTTT
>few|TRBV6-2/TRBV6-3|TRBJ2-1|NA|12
CASSYPPYEQFF
TGTGCCAGCAGTTACCCTCCTTATGAGCAGTTCTTC
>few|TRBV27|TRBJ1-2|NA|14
CASSTDRSYYGYTF
TGTGCCAGCAGCACCGATAGGAGCTACTATGGCTACACCTTC